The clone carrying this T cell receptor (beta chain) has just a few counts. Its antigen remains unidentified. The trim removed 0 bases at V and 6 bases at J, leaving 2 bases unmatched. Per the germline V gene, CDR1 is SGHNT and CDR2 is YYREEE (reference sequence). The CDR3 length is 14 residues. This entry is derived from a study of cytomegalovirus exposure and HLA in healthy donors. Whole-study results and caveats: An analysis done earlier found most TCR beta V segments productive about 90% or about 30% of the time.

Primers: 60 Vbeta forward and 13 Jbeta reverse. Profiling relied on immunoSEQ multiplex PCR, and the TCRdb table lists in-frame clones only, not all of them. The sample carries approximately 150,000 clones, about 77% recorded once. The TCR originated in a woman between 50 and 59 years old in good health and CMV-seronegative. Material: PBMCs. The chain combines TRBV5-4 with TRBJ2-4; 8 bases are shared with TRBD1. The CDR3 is CASSLAQGGNIQYF. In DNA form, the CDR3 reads TGTGCCAGCAGCTTGGCACAGGGGGGAAACATTCAGTACTTC.